The clone carrying this T cell receptor (beta chain) turned up a few times. What it binds is not known. The germline gene is not matched at one end of the junction; a read error may be the cause. These data are taken from a study of response to subunit inactivated influenza vaccine. Study-wide results and limits: Authors suggested seasonal influenza vaccinations each recruit few new T cells.

The CDR3 totals 11 residues. CDR1 and CDR2 (germline): DFQATT, SNEGSKA (reference sequence). TCRdb re-analysed the RT-PCR reads in MiXCR, keeping a single row per CDR3 protein. Among more than 600,000 distinct CDR3 sequences listed, 15% to 20% were seen once. The V gene is TRBV20-1, the J gene TRBJ2-7; no clear D. The sequences come from PBMCs from blood, collected around 5 days after vaccination. The origin of this receptor is a man aged 45-60 years who received an inactivated influenza vaccine. CDR3 bases: TGCAGTGCTAGACTAAATTACGAGCGGTACTTC. Translated: CSARLNYERYF.